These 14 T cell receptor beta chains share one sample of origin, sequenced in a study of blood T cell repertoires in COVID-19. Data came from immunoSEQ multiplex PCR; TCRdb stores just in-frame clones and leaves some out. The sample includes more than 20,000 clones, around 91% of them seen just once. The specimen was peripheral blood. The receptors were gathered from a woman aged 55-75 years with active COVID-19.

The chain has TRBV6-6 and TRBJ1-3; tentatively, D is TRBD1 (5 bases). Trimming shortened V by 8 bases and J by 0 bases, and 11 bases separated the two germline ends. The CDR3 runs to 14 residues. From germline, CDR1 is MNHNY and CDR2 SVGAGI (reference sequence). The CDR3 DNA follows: TGTGCCAGCGCAGACAGAGGCTCTGGAAACACCATATATTTT. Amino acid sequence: CASADRGSGNTIYF.

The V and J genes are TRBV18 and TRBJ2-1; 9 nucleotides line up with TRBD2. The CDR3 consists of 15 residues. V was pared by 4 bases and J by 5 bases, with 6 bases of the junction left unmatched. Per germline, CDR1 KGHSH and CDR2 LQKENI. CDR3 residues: CASSQTGTSHNEQFF. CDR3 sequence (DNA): TGTGCCAGCTCACAGACTGGGACTAGCCACAATGAGCAGTTCTTC.

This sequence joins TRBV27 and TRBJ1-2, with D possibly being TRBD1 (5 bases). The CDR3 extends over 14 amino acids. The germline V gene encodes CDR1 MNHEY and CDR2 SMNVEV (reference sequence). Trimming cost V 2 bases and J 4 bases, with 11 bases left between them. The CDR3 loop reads CASSLRGSGYGYTF. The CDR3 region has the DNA TGTGCCAGCAGTTTAAGGGGATCCGGCTATGGCTACACCTTC.

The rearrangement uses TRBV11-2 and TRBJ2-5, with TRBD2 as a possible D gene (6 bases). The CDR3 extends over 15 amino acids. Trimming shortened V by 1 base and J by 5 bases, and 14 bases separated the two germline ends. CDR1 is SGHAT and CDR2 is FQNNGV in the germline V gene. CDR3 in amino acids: CASSLVGGGLETQYF. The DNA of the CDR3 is TGTGCCAGCAGCTTAGTCGGTGGGGGACTTGAGACCCAGTACTTC.

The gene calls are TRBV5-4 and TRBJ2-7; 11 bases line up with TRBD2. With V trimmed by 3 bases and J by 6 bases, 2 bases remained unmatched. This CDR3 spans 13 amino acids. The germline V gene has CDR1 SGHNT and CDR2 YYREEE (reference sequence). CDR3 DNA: TGTGCCAGCAGCTCTAGCGGGAGGATCGAGCAGTACTTC. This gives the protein CASSSSGRIEQYF. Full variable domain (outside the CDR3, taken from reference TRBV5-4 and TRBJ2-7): ETGVTQSPTHLIKTRGQQVTLRCSSQSGHNTVSWYQQALGQGPQFIFQYYREEENGRGNFPPRFSGLQFPNYSSELNVNALELDDSALYLCASSSSGRIEQYFGPGTRLTVT.

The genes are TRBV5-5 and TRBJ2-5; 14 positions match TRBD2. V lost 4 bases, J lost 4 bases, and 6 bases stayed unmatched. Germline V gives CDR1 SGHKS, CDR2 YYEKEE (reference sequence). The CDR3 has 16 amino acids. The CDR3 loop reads CASSTSGLAGGETQYF. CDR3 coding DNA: TGTGCCAGCAGCACCTCCGGACTAGCGGGAGGAGAGACCCAGTACTTC.

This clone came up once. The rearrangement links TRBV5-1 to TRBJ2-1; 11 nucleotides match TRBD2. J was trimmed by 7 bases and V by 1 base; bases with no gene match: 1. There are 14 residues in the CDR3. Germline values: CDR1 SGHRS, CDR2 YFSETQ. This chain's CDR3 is CASSLTSGGNEQFF. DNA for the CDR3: TGCGCCAGCAGCTTGACTAGCGGGGGAAATGAGCAGTTCTTC.

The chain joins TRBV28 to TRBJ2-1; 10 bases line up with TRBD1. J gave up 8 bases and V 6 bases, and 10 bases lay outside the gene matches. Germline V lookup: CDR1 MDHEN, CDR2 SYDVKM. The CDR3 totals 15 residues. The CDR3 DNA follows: TGTGCCAGCAGCCACCGGGACAGGGGATTCGATGAGCAGTTCTTC. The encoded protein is CASSHRDRGFDEQFF.

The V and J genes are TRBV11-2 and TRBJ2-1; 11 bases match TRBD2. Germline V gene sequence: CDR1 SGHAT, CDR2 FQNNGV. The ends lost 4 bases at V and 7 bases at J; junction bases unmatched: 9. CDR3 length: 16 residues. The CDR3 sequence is CASSSYSGRGLNEQFF. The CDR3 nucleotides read TGTGCCAGCAGCTCCTATAGCGGGAGGGGTCTGAATGAGCAGTTCTTC. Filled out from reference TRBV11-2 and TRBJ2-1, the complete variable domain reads EAGVAQSPRYKIIEKRQSVAFWCNPISGHATLYWYQQILGQGPKLLIQFQNNGVVDDSQLPKDRFSAERLKGVDSTLKIQPAKLEDSAVYLCASSSYSGRGLNEQFFGPGTRLTVL.

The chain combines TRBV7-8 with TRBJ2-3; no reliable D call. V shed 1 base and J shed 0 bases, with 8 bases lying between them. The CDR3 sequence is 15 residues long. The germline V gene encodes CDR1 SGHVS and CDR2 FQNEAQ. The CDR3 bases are TGTGCCAGCAGCTTAGGGCGGTTAAGCACAGATACGCAGTATTTT. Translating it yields CASSLGRLSTDTQYF.

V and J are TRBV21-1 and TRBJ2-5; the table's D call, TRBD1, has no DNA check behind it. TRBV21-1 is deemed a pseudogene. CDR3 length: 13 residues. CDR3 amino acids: CASRGGRGETQYF. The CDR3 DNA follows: TGTGCCAGCAGAGGGGGTCGAGGAGAGACCCAGTACTTC.

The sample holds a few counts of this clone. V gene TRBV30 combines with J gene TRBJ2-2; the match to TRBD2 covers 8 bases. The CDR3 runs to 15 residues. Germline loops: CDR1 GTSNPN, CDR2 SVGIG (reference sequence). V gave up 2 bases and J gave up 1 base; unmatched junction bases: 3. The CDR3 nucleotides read TGTGCCTGGAGTAGGAGCGGGAGGAACACCGGGGAGCTGTTTTTT. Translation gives CAWSRSGRNTGELFF.

CDR3 protein: CASNPTGGLGEQYF. CDR3 bases: TGTGCCAGCAACCCGACAGGGGGCTTGGGAGAGCAGTACTTC. This sequence joins TRBV5-6 and TRBJ2-7; the match to TRBD1 covers 10 bases. V was clipped by 6 bases and J by 7 bases; unmatched bases: 10. This CDR3 contains 14 residues. The germline CDR1 and CDR2 sequences are SGHDT and YYEEEE.

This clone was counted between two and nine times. The CDR3 sequence: CASSLKVSRNGGEQYF. The DNA of the CDR3 is TGTGCCAGCAGCTTAAAGGTATCCCGGAACGGGGGCGAGCAGTACTTC. The rearrangement joins TRBV11-2 to TRBJ2-7; tentative D call: TRBD2 (6 bases). This CDR3 comprises 16 residues. The ends were cut back, 2 bases at V and 6 bases at J, with 20 bases in the middle. The germline V gene has CDR1 SGHAT and CDR2 FQNNGV.